These 22 T cell receptor beta chains originate from one sample sequenced in a study of T-cell reconstitution after alpha-beta-depleted transplantation in children. Preparation of the TCRbeta library was carried out with unique molecular identifiers. TCRdb re-analysed the PCR reads in MiXCR, keeping a single row per CDR3 protein. The sample has 600,000 or so distinct CDR3 sequences, around 23% seen once. This material consisted of PBMCs, mostly from graft donor cells, taken 360 days after TCRalphabeta/CD19-depleted stem cell transplant. These receptors came from a boy under three years old who had a stem cell transplant for acute myeloid leukemia, so the T cells may come from the graft donor.

This clonotype appeared a few times. The chain is built from TRBV7-2 and TRBJ1-1; D is perhaps TRBD1 (5 bases). The germline V gene has CDR1 SGHTA and CDR2 FQGNSA. V was cut by 3 bases and J by 2 bases, with 13 bases left in between. The CDR3 is made up of 15 amino acids. CDR3 sequence: CASSFRTRVNTEAFF. In nucleotides, the CDR3 is TGTGCCAGCAGCTTCCGGACAAGGGTAAACACTGAAGCTTTCTTT.

This clonotype was counted ten times or more. The gene calls are TRBV7-3 and TRBJ2-3; unclear D gene. CDR3 length equals 13 residues. V lost 5 bases to trimming and J lost 2 bases, with 8 bases between them. From germline, CDR1 is SGHTA and CDR2 FQGTGA. The CDR3 DNA sequence: TGTGCCAGCAGCCCTGGACCCACAGATACGCAGTATTTT. This translates into CASSPGPTDTQYF.

The sample holds many counts of this clonotype. The V gene is TRBV5-1, the J gene TRBJ2-5; D is undetermined. Germline CDR1 SGHRS, CDR2 YFSETQ. The CDR3 covers 13 residues. Trimming removed 2 bases at V and 5 bases at J, with 10 bases between. This CDR3 reads CASSFELGETQYF. In DNA form, the CDR3 reads TGCGCCAGCAGCTTCGAGTTAGGGGAGACCCAGTACTTC.

The table lists this clonotype with many counts. V and J are TRBV20-1 and TRBJ2-1, with unresolved D. V was cut by 2 bases and J by 4 bases, with 12 bases left in between. Germline CDR1 is DFQATT and CDR2 is SNEGSKA (reference sequence). This CDR3 has 14 residues. CDR3 residues: CSARLVERYNEQFF. The CDR3 region has the DNA TGCAGTGCTAGACTAGTGGAGAGATACAATGAGCAGTTCTTC.

This clonotype appeared a few times. The CDR3 protein is CASRVLGDTGELFF. DNA for the CDR3: TGTGCCAGCCGAGTTCTTGGGGACACCGGGGAGCTGTTTTTT. The chain carries TRBV27 and TRBJ2-2; D ambiguous. The ends were cut back, 8 bases at V and 3 bases at J, with 13 bases in the middle. This CDR3 comprises 14 residues. Germline V lookup: CDR1 MNHEY, CDR2 SMNVEV (reference sequence).

This clonotype was observed many times. J is TRBJ2-2 and V is TRBV9; 7 positions match TRBD1. The CDR3 runs 15 residues. Germline CDR1 is SGDLS and CDR2 is YYNGEE. J lost 4 bases, V lost 4 bases, and 7 bases had no gene match. Here the CDR3 reads CASSPSTGLTGELFF. The CDR3 DNA sequence: TGTGCCAGCAGCCCTTCGACAGGGCTCACCGGGGAGCTGTTTTTT.

This clonotype has ten or more counts. V gene TRBV20-1 combines with J gene TRBJ2-3, with TRBD2 matching 7 bases. This CDR3 comprises 15 residues. The trim removed 1 base at V and 2 bases at J, leaving 6 bases unmatched. Germline CDR1 reads DFQATT; CDR2 reads SNEGSKA (reference sequence). This chain's CDR3 is CSARASGTTTDTQYF. In DNA, the CDR3 is TGCAGTGCTAGAGCTAGTGGGACTACCACAGATACGCAGTATTTT.

The chain combines TRBV20-1 with TRBJ1-5; 7 nucleotides match TRBD1. CDR1 is DFQATT, CDR2 SNEGSKA, per germline (reference sequence). Germline trimming cut 4 bases from V and 6 bases from J; bases unmatched to any gene: 9. The length of the CDR3 is 14 residues. CDR3 in DNA: TGCAGTGCTACCACAGGGGTTATGGGTCAGCCCCAGCATTTT. Translation gives CSATTGVMGQPQHF.

This clonotype was seen more than once but under ten times. The chain joins TRBV20-1 to TRBJ1-5, with a weak D call TRBD1 (5 bases). The CDR3 is 13 amino acids. Trimming took 7 bases from V and 3 from J, leaving 13 bases between them. The germline gives CDR1 DFQATT, CDR2 SNEGSKA (reference sequence). The chain's CDR3 is CSVRGLVNQPQHF. As DNA, the CDR3 is TGCAGTGTAAGGGGACTCGTCAATCAGCCCCAGCATTTT.

The chain joins TRBV20-1 to TRBJ2-5, with D perhaps matching TRBD2 (6 bases). The CDR3 covers 11 residues. Germline lookup yields CDR1 DFQATT and CDR2 SNEGSKA (reference sequence). CDR3 amino acids: CSLARGETQYF. CDR3 sequence (DNA): TGCAGCCTAGCCCGGGGGGAGACCCAGTACTTC.

This rearrangement joins TRBV18 to TRBJ1-5; D remains unclear. The CDR3 contains 14 residues. CDR1 is KGHSH, CDR2 LQKENI, per germline. V lost 5 bases and J 2 bases, leaving 10 bases between the germline ends. Here the CDR3 reads CASSFGIGNQPQHF. Here the CDR3 DNA reads TGTGCCAGCTCATTCGGTATAGGCAATCAGCCCCAGCATTTT. Complete variable domain (other parts from reference TRBV18 and TRBJ1-5): NAGVMQNPRHLVRRRGQEARLRCSPMKGHSHVYWYRQLPEEGLKFMVYLQKENIIDESGMPKERFSAEFPKEGPSILRIQQVVRGDSAAYFCASSFGIGNQPQHFGDGTRLSIL.

This clonotype was seen only a few times. This chain uses TRBV7-2 with TRBJ2-5; 7 nucleotides line up with TRBD1. J lost 4 bases, V lost 5 bases, and 10 bases had no gene match. The CDR3 is 15 residues long. Germline V gene data show CDR1 as SGHTA and CDR2 as FQGNSA. CDR3 bases: TGTGCCAGCAGCCCCCCGGGACAGAGCCGAGAGACCCAGTACTTC. It encodes CASSPPGQSRETQYF.

This clonotype was observed a handful of times. The V gene is TRBV12-5, the J gene TRBJ1-2, with TRBD1 identical over 10 bases. The CDR3 runs to 17 residues. V lost 5 bases and J lost 1; bases outside the gene matches: 10. Germline V gene sequence: CDR1 LGHNT, CDR2 FRNRAP. The CDR3 spells CASGLKPGQGNNYGYTF. In DNA, the CDR3 is TGTGCTAGTGGTCTTAAGCCGGGACAGGGGAATAACTATGGCTACACCTTC.

This clonotype was picked up many times. The rearrangement uses TRBV5-1 and TRBJ2-7, with TRBD1 identical over 9 bases. CDR1 SGHRS and CDR2 YFSETQ come from the germline V gene. V was pared by 5 bases and J by 2 bases, with 5 bases of the junction left unmatched. This CDR3 has 14 residues. The CDR3 DNA sequence: TGCGCCAGCAGTACAACAGGGGGCACCTACGAGCAGTACTTC. This gives the protein CASSTTGGTYEQYF.

This clonotype was observed a few times. This sequence joins TRBV12-3 or TRBV12-4 and TRBJ2-5, with D possibly matching TRBD1 (6 bases). Trimming took 8 bases from V and 2 from J, leaving 18 bases between them. This CDR3 has 15 residues. CDR3 sequence: CASLPRDTTQETQYF. In nucleotides, the CDR3 is TGTGCCAGCCTTCCGAGGGACACCACTCAAGAGACCCAGTACTTC.

This clonotype was recorded once. The DNA of the CDR3 is TGTGCCAGCAGCTTAGTGCGGGGGGGCGTCTATGAGCAGTTCTTC. This gives the protein CASSLVRGGVYEQFF. V gene TRBV7-9 combines with J gene TRBJ2-1; 9 nucleotides line up with TRBD2. This CDR3 region has 15 residues. Looked up from germline, CDR1 is SEHNR and CDR2 is FQNEAQ (reference sequence). After removal of 1 base from V and 8 bases from J, the junction contained 6 bases not matched to a gene. The full variable domain, completed using reference TRBV7-9 and TRBJ2-1, is DTGVSQNPRHKITKRGQNVTFRCDPISEHNRLYWYRQTLGQGPEFLTYFQNEAQLEKSRLLSDRFSAERPKGSFSTLEIQRTEQGDSAMYLCASSLVRGGVYEQFFGPGTRLTVL.

This clonotype occurred a few times. This chain links TRBV29-1 with TRBJ1-1; TRBD1 might be the D (5 bases). The CDR3 covers 11 residues. Germline V gene sequence: CDR1 SQVTM, CDR2 ANQGSEA. With 4 bases removed from V and 4 bases from J, the gap between germline ends came to 7 bases. CDR3 nucleotides: TGCAGCGTTGTGCAGGGCACTGAAGCTTTCTTT. Translated, it gives CSVVQGTEAFF.

This clonotype was recorded many times. The J gene is TRBJ1-2, the V gene TRBV7-6; 12 bases fit TRBD1. The germline CDR1 and CDR2 sequences are SGHVS and FNYEAQ. After removal of 4 bases from V and 3 bases from J, the junction contained 6 bases not matched to a gene. The CDR3 has 16 residues. CDR3 nucleotide sequence: TGTGCCAGCAGCTACGGGACAGGGGGCGACGACTATGGCTACACCTTC. It codes for CASSYGTGGDDYGYTF.

The sample holds many counts of this clonotype. V gene TRBV20-1 combines with J gene TRBJ2-3; D gene unclear. Per germline, CDR1 DFQATT and CDR2 SNEGSKA (reference sequence). CDR3 size: 12 residues. The ends were cut back, 3 bases at V and 6 bases at J, with 10 bases in the middle. The CDR3 DNA reads TGCAGTGCTAGTGGGGTTAGGGATACGCAGTATTTT. Translating gives CSASGVRDTQYF.

This clonotype was detected ten times or more. The V call is TRBV18, the J call TRBJ1-2, with D unclear. The length of the CDR3 is 12 residues. Germline assignment: CDR1 KGHSH and CDR2 LQKENI. The V gene lost 3 bases and the J gene lost 8 bases, with 10 bases spanning the gap. The chain's CDR3 is CASSPLIVGYTF. CDR3 sequence (DNA): TGTGCCAGCTCACCCCTCATCGTCGGCTACACCTTC.

This chain links TRBV5-1 with TRBJ1-6; 9 nucleotides match TRBD1. Trimming removed 1 base from V and 1 base from J; junction bases left unmatched: 12. The CDR3 runs 20 residues. Germline V gives CDR1 SGHRS, CDR2 YFSETQ. The CDR3 DNA reads TGCGCCAGCAGCTTGTACCCGACAGGGGGTGGTAGGTCCTATAATTCACCCCTCCACTTT. Residues: CASSLYPTGGGRSYNSPLHF.

The chain is built from TRBV20-1 and TRBJ2-1; D is unresolved. The CDR3 has 14 residues. The V gene's germline CDR1 is DFQATT and CDR2 SNEGSKA (reference sequence). Trimming stripped 5 bases from V and 1 base from J, with 12 bases between. The CDR3 sequence: CSAPRPDSYNEQFF. The CDR3 DNA follows: TGCAGTGCTCCTCGACCGGATTCCTACAATGAGCAGTTCTTC.